This T cell receptor (beta chain) stems from a study of blood T cell repertoires in COVID-19. In the study overall: The origin of the acute and convalescent COVID-19 samples was the United States, Italy and Spain. From T cells, B-cell-depleted T cells, or PBMCs came the material, which was cDNA or gDNA.

In the source study's methods: It was from reference gene primer amplification that nucleated cell counts were estimated. Produced via immunoSEQ multiplex PCR; TCRdb's table is partial and in-frame only. The D gene and trimming were derived from the DNA, and the V and J assignments and clone size from that table. The data hold 35,000 to 50,000 clones, with 80% to 90% observed a single time. In germline, CDR1 is LNHDA, CDR2 SQIVND (reference sequence). CDR3 size: 12 residues. With V trimmed by 7 bases and J by 6 bases, 2 bases remained unmatched. This TCR came from a woman aged 40 to 50 with acute or convalescent COVID-19. The specimen was peripheral blood. The chain links TRBV19 to TRBJ2-2; 7 bases agree with TRBD1. The CDR3 DNA follows: TGTGCCAGTACACAGGGGTCCGGGGAGCTGTTTTTT. This codes for CASTQGSGELFF.